These T cell receptor beta chains were read from a single sample in a study of T cells expressing NK-cell markers. Using the 5' RACE reads, TCRdb records one entry per CDR3 protein without DNA. This sample contains 550,000 to 600,000 distinct CDR3 sequences. Source material: blood T cells: a sorted CD56 or NKG2C T cell subset, CD4+ or CD8+ T cells, or bulk PBMC T cells (not recorded which). The receptors stem from a man younger than 35 in good health. Each CDR3 is given with its conserved first and last residue. Fields, in order: J gene, V gene, CDR3 protein.

>TRBJ1-5|TRBV4-3
CASSRPRGSMEAQHF
>TRBJ2-1|TRBV5-4
CASTVQGLHNEQFF
>TRBJ2-2|TRBV21-1
CASGKADNTGELFF
>TRBJ1-2|TRBV12-3/TRBV12-4
CASGQGGYGYTF
>TRBJ2-2|TRBV9
CASSATGTGELFF
>TRBJ1-5|TRBV5-1
CASSLTGYSNQPQHF
>TRBJ2-4|TRBV7-8
CASSPPPRGELAKNIQYF
>TRBJ2-3|TRBV6-4
CASSDSGIGLTDTQYF
>TRBJ2-5|TRBV7-9
CASSPRRDLKETQYF
>TRBJ2-3|TRBV7-6
CASSDRGLPDTQYF
>TRBJ1-5|TRBV12-3/TRBV12-4
CASSLTGAEMPQHF
>TRBJ2-3|TRBV7-9
CASSPPLKPDTQYF
>TRBJ2-7|TRBV5-1
CASSTDRPSYEQYF
>TRBJ2-1|TRBV30
CAWAVRDEQFF
>TRBJ2-6|TRBV12-3/TRBV12-4
CASRSTGASVGANVLTF
>TRBJ1-1|TRBV9
CASSGQDRGDWNTEAFF
>TRBJ2-5|TRBV6-2/TRBV6-3
CASSYSLAADDTETQYF
>TRBJ2-1|TRBV5-1
CASRDGLADNEQFF
>TRBJ2-1|TRBV4-1
CASSQGVIGSGEQFF
>TRBJ1-4|TRBV4-1
CASSQGLPGLRQEKLFF
>TRBJ2-3|TRBV27
CASSKFPPGALTDTQYF
>TRBJ1-2|TRBV4-1
CASSQGTYGYTF
>TRBJ1-2|TRBV5-6
CASSLEVGYTF
>TRBJ2-2|TRBV7-2
CASSRTGGAELFF
>TRBJ2-3|TRBV5-1
CASSWIAGEVDTQYF
>TRBJ2-1|TRBV28
CASSHGTPSYNEQFF
>TRBJ2-1|TRBV7-8
CASSLWTGGAGGPPYNEQFF
>TRBJ2-5|TRBV7-2
CASSSVGVAETQYF
>TRBJ2-7|TRBV5-1
CASRSGVEQYF
>TRBJ2-1|TRBV5-1
CASSREGARYNEQFF
>TRBJ2-5|TRBV5-1
CASTTAGTSEETQYF
>TRBJ2-5|TRBV18
CASSKDQSQETQYF
>TRBJ2-1|TRBV5-1
CASSPDRAVARFF
>TRBJ2-3|TRBV2
CASNTEETDTQYF
>TRBJ2-1|TRBV12-3/TRBV12-4
CASSSDSEQFF
>TRBJ1-5|TRBV6-2/TRBV6-3
CASSYSSYREGYDNQPQHF
>TRBJ1-1|TRBV5-1
CASSLAQGNEAFF
>TRBJ2-5|TRBV15
CATSRTGLGETQYF
>TRBJ2-1|TRBV7-2
CASSPDSAAYNEQFF
>TRBJ1-3|TRBV6-1
CASSGPRYAEGNTIYF
>TRBJ2-7|TRBV5-4
CASSRGRDPYEQYF
>TRBJ2-3|TRBV11-2
CASSWIAGASTDTQYF
>TRBJ2-1|TRBV27
CASSLFLASYNEQFF
>TRBJ2-6|TRBV15
CATSADGLVLTF
>TRBJ2-5|TRBV12-3/TRBV12-4
CASSPQTLRGRETQYF